Each of the 32 T cell receptor beta chains below was sequenced from the same sample in a study of memory CD4+ T cells and cytomegalovirus serostatus. The assay was immunoSEQ multiplex PCR, and TCRdb's table has in-frame clones only and misses some. The profile shows tens of thousands of clones, more than 75% of them singletons. The sort gate was single viable CD3+CD4+CD8-CD45RO+ cells for memory CD4+ T cells. The sequencing input was memory CD4+ T cells from blood. The receptors shown here come from an adult in good health and CMV-seropositive.

This clone was counted a few times. Mismatch with germline at one junction end may stem from a read error. This chain connects TRBV7-3 to TRBJ1-1, with 7 bases aligning to TRBD1. CDR1 is SGHTA and CDR2 is FQGTGA in the germline V gene. CDR3 size: 13 residues. The CDR3 sequence: CASRPDRDSEATF. The CDR3 DNA is TGTGCCAGCAGACCTGACCGGGACAGTGAAGCGACATTT. The full variable domain, with the rest looked up from reference TRBV7-3 and TRBJ1-1, is GAGVSQTPSNKVTEKGKYVELRCDPISGHTALYWYRQSLGQGPEFLIYFQGTGAADDSGLPNDRFFAVRPEGSVSTLKIQRTERGDSAVYLCASRPDRDSEATFGQGTRLTVV.

This clone came up a few times. The chain links TRBV9 to TRBJ1-1, with D perhaps matching TRBD1 (6 bases). Germline V gene sequence: CDR1 SGDLS, CDR2 YYNGEE. V gave up 4 bases and J gave up 3 bases, with 16 bases separating them. The CDR3 sequence is 15 residues long. Here the CDR3 DNA reads TGTGCCAGCAGCCCCCGGGCGGGGGCGGACACTGAAGCTTTCTTT. It encodes CASSPRAGADTEAFF.

This clone occurred once. The chain has TRBV5-4 and TRBJ1-2, with TRBD1 matching 11 bases. Per germline, CDR1 SGHNT and CDR2 YYREEE (reference sequence). Losses at the gene ends were 3 bases for V and 2 bases for J; bases not matched to a gene: 12. The length of the CDR3 is 18 residues. The CDR3 loop reads CASSSGRDRGRKNYGYTF. CDR3 DNA: TGTGCCAGCAGCTCGGGGCGGGACAGGGGGAGGAAAAACTATGGCTACACCTTC.

This clone occurred a few times. The chain has TRBV19 and TRBJ1-2; possible D gene TRBD1, 6 bases. Trimming took 5 bases from V and 5 from J, leaving 15 bases between them. Per the germline V gene, CDR1 is LNHDA and CDR2 is SQIVND (reference sequence). The CDR3 is 14 amino acids. The CDR3 DNA reads TGTGCCAGTAGTGATCCGGCAGGGACATATGGCTACACCTTC. As protein: CASSDPAGTYGYTF.

The CDR3 DNA reads as TGTGCCTGGTCCACAGGGGTAATGGACGAGCAGTACTTC. Translation gives CAWSTGVMDEQYF. The rearrangement uses TRBV30 and TRBJ2-7; 7 bases are a match to TRBD1. V was clipped by 5 bases and J by 5 bases; unmatched bases: 9. The CDR3 sequence is 13 residues long. The germline V gene encodes CDR1 GTSNPN and CDR2 SVGIG (reference sequence).

The chain employs TRBV7-8 and TRBJ2-7; 9 bases are a match to TRBD2. Germline V CDR1 and CDR2: SGHVS, FQNEAQ. CDR3 length equals 14 residues. V was pared by 10 bases and J by 3 bases, with 10 bases of the junction left unmatched. In DNA form, the CDR3 reads TGTGCCACCATATGGCGGGAGGGCGACTACGAGCAGTACTTC. Translating it yields CATIWREGDYEQYF.

The chain joins TRBV5-1 to TRBJ2-7, with D possibly being TRBD2 (5 bases). The ends were cut back, 0 bases at V and 6 bases at J, with 10 bases in the middle. CDR1 is SGHRS and CDR2 is YFSETQ in the germline V gene. The CDR3 spans 13 residues. The CDR3 protein is CASSLAGVGEQYF. The CDR3, as DNA: TGCGCCAGCAGCTTGGCCGGGGTTGGCGAGCAGTACTTC. The variable domain in full, with the rest retrieved from reference TRBV5-1 and TRBJ2-7, is KAGVTQTPRYLIKTRGQQVTLSCSPISGHRSVSWYQQTPGQGLQFLFEYFSETQRNKGNFPGRFSGRQFSNSRSEMNVSTLELGDSALYLCASSLAGVGEQYFGPGTRLTVT.

The CDR3 nucleotides read TGTGCCAGCGGGGACAGAACCTATGGCTACACCTTC. This sequence encodes CASGDRTYGYTF. The rearrangement uses TRBV7-3 and TRBJ1-2; 7 nucleotides match TRBD1. The CDR3 has 12 amino acids. CDR1 SGHTA and CDR2 FQGTGA come from the germline V gene. The V and J ends lost 8 bases and 4 bases, in that order; junction bases with no gene match: 4.

The chain recombines TRBV27 with TRBJ1-2; possible D gene TRBD1, 6 bases. The V end was cut by 5 bases, the J end by 4 bases, with 20 bases between. Germline V gives CDR1 MNHEY, CDR2 SMNVEV (reference sequence). This CDR3 comprises 16 residues. Written as DNA, the CDR3 is TGTGCCAGCAGTCCCCTGGGGGGAGGCAGGGGCTATGGCTACACCTTC. Translating it yields CASSPLGGGRGYGYTF.

The V call is TRBV30, the J call TRBJ1-1; D is uncertain. V lost 3 bases to trimming and J lost 0 bases, with 5 bases between them. Germline assignment: CDR1 GTSNPN and CDR2 SVGIG (reference sequence). This CDR3 is 12 amino acids long. The CDR3 sequence: CAWRPMNTEAFF. The CDR3 DNA reads TGTGCCTGGAGACCCATGAACACTGAAGCTTTCTTT.

The V call is TRBV20-1, the J call TRBJ2-1; D gene unclear. Germline V gene lookup returns CDR1 DFQATT and CDR2 SNEGSKA (reference sequence). The CDR3 sequence is 11 residues long. Trimming took off 1 base at V and 12 bases at J, with 10 bases between the two ends. The CDR3: CSARAVRGQFF. CDR3 bases: TGCAGTGCTAGAGCCGTTCGAGGGCAGTTCTTC.

This clone was counted between two and nine times. This sequence joins TRBV5-1 and TRBJ2-5, with TRBD2 identical over 10 bases. V lost 5 bases to trimming and J lost 5 bases; unmatched junction nucleotides: 9. The length of the CDR3 is 15 residues. From germline, CDR1 is SGHRS and CDR2 YFSETQ. CDR3 DNA: TGCGCCAGCAGGTGGAGCGGGGGGGCCGGGGAGACCCAGTACTTC. Translating gives CASRWSGGAGETQYF.

This clone has just a few counts. This rearrangement joins TRBV6-5 to TRBJ1-1; no firm D call. CDR3 length: 12 amino acids. Trimming pared 5 bases from V and 8 bases from J, leaving 12 bases between. Germline V gene sequence: CDR1 MNHEY, CDR2 SVGAGI. The CDR3 sequence is CASSPGGGEAFF. CDR3 nucleotides: TGTGCCAGCAGTCCAGGAGGCGGGGAAGCTTTCTTT.

As regards this clone: A read error may produce the germline difference seen at one junction end. The genes are TRBV7-7 and TRBJ2-5; D might be TRBD1 or TRBD2, each matching 5 bases. This CDR3 is 14 amino acids long. Germline CDR1 reads SSHAT; CDR2 reads FNYEAQ (reference sequence). CDR3 nucleotide sequence: TGTGCTAGCAGCATGTGGGACGGCGAAGAGACCCAGTACTTC. Amino acid sequence: CASSMWDGEETQYF.

The rearrangement joins TRBV2 to TRBJ2-3; the D is unclear. CDR3 length: 11 residues. V was cut by 6 bases and J by 6 bases, with 7 bases left in between. Germline lookup yields CDR1 SNHLY and CDR2 FYNNEI. CDR3 nucleotides: TGTGCCAGCAGCCCCGTGGATACGCAGTATTTT. This translates into CASSPVDTQYF. The full variable domain, with the rest looked up from reference TRBV2 and TRBJ2-3, is EPEVTQTPSHQVTQMGQEVILRCVPISNHLYFYWYRQILGQKVEFLVSFYNNEISEKSEIFDDQFSVERPDGSNFTLKIRSTKLEDSAMYFCASSPVDTQYFGPGTRLTVL.

This chain links TRBV11-3 with TRBJ2-7; 8 bases are shared with TRBD2. The CDR3 runs 15 residues. Trimming took 3 bases from V and 5 from J; bases not matched to a gene: 9. Germline V lookup: CDR1 SGHNT, CDR2 YENEEA. The CDR3 DNA reads TGTGCCAGCAGCTTTAGGGGAGCGGGAGAGCACGAGCAGTACTTC. This gives the protein CASSFRGAGEHEQYF.

This chain uses TRBV5-6 with TRBJ1-2, with 8 bases matching TRBD1. In germline, CDR1 is SGHDT, CDR2 YYEEEE. This CDR3 has 15 residues. V shed 1 base, J shed 4 bases, and the junction held 6 bases outside the gene matches. Here the CDR3 DNA reads TGTGCCAGCAGCTTGTTCGGGACAGGTCCCTATGGCTACACCTTC. Encoded protein: CASSLFGTGPYGYTF.

This chain connects TRBV2 to TRBJ1-5, with a tentative D call TRBD1 (5 bases). V lost 4 bases, J lost 7 bases, and 11 bases lay in between. This CDR3 contains 13 residues. CDR1 is SNHLY, CDR2 FYNNEI, per germline. This CDR3 is CASSVGGAQPQHF. The DNA of the CDR3 is TGTGCCAGCAGTGTCGGGGGTGCCCAGCCCCAGCATTTT. The full variable domain, rest sourced from reference TRBV2 and TRBJ1-5, is EPEVTQTPSHQVTQMGQEVILRCVPISNHLYFYWYRQILGQKVEFLVSFYNNEISEKSEIFDDQFSVERPDGSNFTLKIRSTKLEDSAMYFCASSVGGAQPQHFGDGTRLSIL.

This chain connects TRBV15 to TRBJ2-5; 9 bases line up with TRBD2. Germline CDR1 LNHNV, CDR2 YYDKDF (reference sequence). The ends lost 3 bases at V and 6 bases at J; junction bases unmatched: 5. The length of the CDR3 is 14 residues. CDR3 amino acids: CATSSGTSPKTQYF. Written as DNA, the CDR3 is TGTGCCACCAGCAGCGGGACTAGCCCCAAGACCCAGTACTTC.

V usage is TRBV27 and J usage is TRBJ1-5; no clear D. The CDR3 length is 12 residues. V gave up 3 bases and J gave up 6 bases, with 6 bases separating them. Germline V CDR1 and CDR2: MNHEY, SMNVEV (reference sequence). The CDR3 region has the DNA TGTGCCAGCAGTTTTTTGGGTCAGCCCCAGCATTTT. Residues: CASSFLGQPQHF.

V usage is TRBV28 and J usage is TRBJ1-2; D may be TRBD1 (5 bases). Germline V CDR1 and CDR2: MDHEN, SYDVKM. V lost 10 bases and J 2 bases, leaving 23 bases between the germline ends. This CDR3 comprises 16 residues. The CDR3 DNA reads TGTGCCACTTCATCATCCTGGGGCAGGGCCAACTATGGCTACACCTTC. The encoded protein is CATSSSWGRANYGYTF.

CDR3 DNA: TGCAGCGTCCAAAGCGGGGGACGCACAGATACGCAGTATTTT. Translating it yields CSVQSGGRTDTQYF. The chain couples TRBV29-1 to TRBJ2-3; the match to TRBD2 covers 8 bases. The CDR3 is made up of 14 amino acids. Trimming removed 6 bases from V and 1 base from J; junction bases left unmatched: 6. Germline loops: CDR1 SQVTM, CDR2 ANQGSEA.

This sequence joins TRBV5-4 and TRBJ2-5; D gene unclear. The CDR3 sequence is 13 residues long. The germline gives CDR1 SGHNT, CDR2 YYREEE (reference sequence). Between the trimmed V and J ends, which lost 0 bases and 3 bases, there was a span of 6 bases. CDR3 sequence (DNA): TGTGCCAGCAGCTTGGAATGGGAAGAGACCCAGTACTTC. It encodes CASSLEWEETQYF.

V is TRBV7-2 and J is TRBJ2-5; D uncertain. Trimming stripped 1 base from V and 2 bases from J, with 5 bases between. Germline CDR1 is SGHTA and CDR2 is FQGNSA. The CDR3 runs to 13 residues. The CDR3 nucleotides read TGTGCCAGCAGCTTAGTCCTACAAGAGACCCAGTACTTC. Encoded protein: CASSLVLQETQYF.

The V call is TRBV30, the J call TRBJ2-3, with 8 positions matching TRBD1. Germline loops: CDR1 GTSNPN, CDR2 SVGIG (reference sequence). Losses at the gene ends were 3 bases for V and 1 base for J; bases not matched to a gene: 0. The CDR3 loop spans 13 amino acids. The CDR3 DNA is TGTGCCTGGAGGGACAGGGGCACAGATACGCAGTATTTT. Protein product: CAWRDRGTDTQYF.

The rearrangement links TRBV5-1 to TRBJ2-1; 14 bases match TRBD2. The CDR3 runs to 17 residues. Per germline, CDR1 SGHRS and CDR2 YFSETQ. The V gene end was trimmed by 1 base and the J gene end by 5 bases; junction bases not matched to a gene: 5. This CDR3 is CASSLLTSGGADNEQFF. In DNA, the CDR3 is TGCGCCAGCAGCTTGCTGACTAGCGGGGGGGCCGACAATGAGCAGTTCTTC.

The chain joins TRBV5-8 to TRBJ2-7; 7 bases are a match to TRBD1. CDR3 length: 13 residues. V lost 1 base and J lost 3; bases outside the gene matches: 1. Per the germline V gene, CDR1 is SGHTS and CDR2 is YDEGEE. The CDR3 sequence is CASSLPGGYEQYF. The CDR3 coding sequence is TGTGCCAGCAGCTTGCCAGGGGGCTACGAGCAGTACTTC.

The chain is built from TRBV11-2 and TRBJ2-4, with 7 bases that match TRBD1. J lost 0 bases, V lost 1 base, and 3 bases had no gene match. Per the germline V gene, CDR1 is SGHAT and CDR2 is FQNNGV. The CDR3 covers 16 residues. Written as DNA, the CDR3 is TGTGCCAGCAGCTTAGGGACAGGACTAGCCAAAAACATTCAGTACTTC. It translates to CASSLGTGLAKNIQYF.

The chain recombines TRBV11-2 with TRBJ1-1, with TRBD1 as a possible D gene (6 bases). Germline CDR1 SGHAT, CDR2 FQNNGV. This CDR3 is 16 amino acids long. V lost 7 bases to trimming and J lost 1 base, with 19 bases between them. The DNA of the CDR3 is TGTGCCAGCAAGGGGGGAAGCTTGGCGAGGAACACTGAAGCTTTCTTT. Translation gives CASKGGSLARNTEAFF.

By proportion, this clone is medium-sized. The V and J genes are TRBV30 and TRBJ1-5; D might be TRBD1 (6 bases). This CDR3 spans 14 amino acids. CDR1 and CDR2 from the germline V gene are GTSNPN and SVGIG (reference sequence). Trimming removed 2 bases from V and 4 bases from J, with 12 bases in between. In DNA form, the CDR3 reads TGTGCCTGGAGTCCCAGGGGCTTAAATCAGCCCCAGCATTTT. Protein sequence: CAWSPRGLNQPQHF.

The J gene is TRBJ2-7, the V gene TRBV28; maybe TRBD2 (5 bases). V gave up 5 bases and J gave up 7 bases, with 9 bases separating them. The CDR3 is 11 residues long. Germline V gives CDR1 MDHEN, CDR2 SYDVKM. The CDR3 bases are TGTGCCAGCAGTGCTCGAGGGGAGCAGTACTTC. Its protein product is CASSARGEQYF.

The genes are TRBV27 and TRBJ2-7; 9 bases map to TRBD1. CDR3 length equals 12 residues. J was trimmed by 6 bases and V by 11 bases; bases with no gene match: 8. The germline V gene encodes CDR1 MNHEY and CDR2 SMNVEV (reference sequence). CDR3 sequence: CARRDRALEQYF. CDR3 sequence (DNA): TGTGCCCGCCGGGACAGGGCCCTCGAGCAGTACTTC.